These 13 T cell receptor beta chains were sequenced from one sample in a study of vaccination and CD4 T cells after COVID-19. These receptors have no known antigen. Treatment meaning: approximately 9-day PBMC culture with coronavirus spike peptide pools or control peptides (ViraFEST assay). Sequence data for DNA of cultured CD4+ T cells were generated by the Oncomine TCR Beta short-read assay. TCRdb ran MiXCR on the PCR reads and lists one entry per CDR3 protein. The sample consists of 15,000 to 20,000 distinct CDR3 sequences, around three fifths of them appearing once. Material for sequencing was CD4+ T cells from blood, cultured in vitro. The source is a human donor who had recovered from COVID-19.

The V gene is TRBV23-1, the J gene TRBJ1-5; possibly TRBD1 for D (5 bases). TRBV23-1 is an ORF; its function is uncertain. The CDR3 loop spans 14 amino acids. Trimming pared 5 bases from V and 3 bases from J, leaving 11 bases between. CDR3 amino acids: CASSLKDINQPQHF. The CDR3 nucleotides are TGCGCCAGCAGTTTGAAGGACATCAATCAGCCCCAGCATTTT.

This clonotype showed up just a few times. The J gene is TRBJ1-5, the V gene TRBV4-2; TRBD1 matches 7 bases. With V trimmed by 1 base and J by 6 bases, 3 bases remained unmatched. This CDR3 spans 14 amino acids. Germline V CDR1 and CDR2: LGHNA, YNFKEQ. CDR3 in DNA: TGTGCCAGCAGCCAAGCGACAGGGAGTCAGCCCCAGCATTTT. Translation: CASSQATGSQPQHF.

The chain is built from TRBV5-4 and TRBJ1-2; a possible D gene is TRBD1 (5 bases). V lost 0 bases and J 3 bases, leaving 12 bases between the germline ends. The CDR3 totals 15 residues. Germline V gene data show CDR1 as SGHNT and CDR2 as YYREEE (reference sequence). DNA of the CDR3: TGTGCCAGCAGCTTGGGGCTCAGGGAGCACTATGGCTACACCTTC. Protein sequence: CASSLGLREHYGYTF.

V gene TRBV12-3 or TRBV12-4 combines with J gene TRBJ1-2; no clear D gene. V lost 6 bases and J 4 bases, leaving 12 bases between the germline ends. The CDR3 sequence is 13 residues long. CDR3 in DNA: TGTGCCAGCAGCCGACGGGGAGGCTATGGCTACACCTTC. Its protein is CASSRRGGYGYTF.

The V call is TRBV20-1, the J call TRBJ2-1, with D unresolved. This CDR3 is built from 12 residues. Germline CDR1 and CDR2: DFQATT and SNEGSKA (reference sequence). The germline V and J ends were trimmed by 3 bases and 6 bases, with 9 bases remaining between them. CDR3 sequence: CSARIPGNEQFF. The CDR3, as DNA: TGCAGTGCTAGGATACCCGGCAATGAGCAGTTCTTC.

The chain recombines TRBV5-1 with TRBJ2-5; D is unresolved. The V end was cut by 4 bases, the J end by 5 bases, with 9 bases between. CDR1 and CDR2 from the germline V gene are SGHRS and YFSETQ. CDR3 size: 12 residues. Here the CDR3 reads CASSTGWETQYF. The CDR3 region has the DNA TGCGCCAGCAGCACCGGGTGGGAGACCCAGTACTTC.

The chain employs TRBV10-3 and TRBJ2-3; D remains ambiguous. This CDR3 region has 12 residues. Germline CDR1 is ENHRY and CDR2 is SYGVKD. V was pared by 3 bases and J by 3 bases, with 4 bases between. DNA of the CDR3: TGTGCCATCAGTGATGGGACAGATACGCAGTATTTT. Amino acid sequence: CAISDGTDTQYF.

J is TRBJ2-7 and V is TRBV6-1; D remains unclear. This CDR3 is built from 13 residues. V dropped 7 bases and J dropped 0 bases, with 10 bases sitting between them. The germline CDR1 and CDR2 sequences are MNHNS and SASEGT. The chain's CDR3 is CASTPSGSYEQYF. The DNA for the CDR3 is TGTGCCAGCACTCCCTCGGGCTCCTACGAGCAGTACTTC.

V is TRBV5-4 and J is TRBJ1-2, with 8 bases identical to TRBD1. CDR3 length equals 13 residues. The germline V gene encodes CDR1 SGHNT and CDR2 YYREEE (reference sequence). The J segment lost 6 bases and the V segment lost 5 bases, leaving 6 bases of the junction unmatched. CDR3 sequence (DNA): TGTGCCAGCAGGTACTCAGGGGGCCATGGCTACACCTTC. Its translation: CASRYSGGHGYTF.

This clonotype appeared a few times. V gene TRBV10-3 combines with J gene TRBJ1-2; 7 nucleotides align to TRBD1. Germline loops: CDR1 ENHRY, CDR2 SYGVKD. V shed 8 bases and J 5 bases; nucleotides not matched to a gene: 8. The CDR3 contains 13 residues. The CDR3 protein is CAIRQGGPYGYTF. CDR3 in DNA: TGTGCCATCCGACAGGGTGGCCCTTATGGCTACACCTTC.

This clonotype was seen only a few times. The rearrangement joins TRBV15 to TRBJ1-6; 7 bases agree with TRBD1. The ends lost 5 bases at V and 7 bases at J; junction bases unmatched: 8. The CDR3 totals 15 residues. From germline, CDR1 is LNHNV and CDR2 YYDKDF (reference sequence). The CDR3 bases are TGTGCCACCAGCTACCAATCGACAGGGAATTCACCCCTCCACTTT. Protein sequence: CATSYQSTGNSPLHF.

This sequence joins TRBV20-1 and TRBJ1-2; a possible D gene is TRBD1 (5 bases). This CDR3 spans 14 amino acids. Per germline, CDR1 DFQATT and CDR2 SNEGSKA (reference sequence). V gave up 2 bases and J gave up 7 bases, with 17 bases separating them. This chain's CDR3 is CSARRQGIGSGYTF. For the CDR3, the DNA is TGCAGTGCTAGACGGCAGGGAATAGGTTCTGGCTACACCTTC.

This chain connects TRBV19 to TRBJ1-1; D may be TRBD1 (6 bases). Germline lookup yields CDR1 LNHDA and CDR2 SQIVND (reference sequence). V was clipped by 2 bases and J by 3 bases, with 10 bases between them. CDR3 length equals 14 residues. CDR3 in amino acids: CASSIRGGDTEAFF. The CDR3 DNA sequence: TGTGCCAGTAGTATAAGGGGGGGAGACACTGAAGCTTTCTTT.